This T cell receptor (beta chain) was captured in a study of cytomegalovirus exposure and HLA in healthy donors. As for the study in general: Falling in the Caucasian-associated ancestry cluster were 81% of 398 genotyped donors. Study conclusions and caveats: Being productive about 90% or about 30% of the time was typical of most TCR beta V segments in an earlier analysis. TCR beta chains numbering some 160 were designated cytomegalovirus-associated.

The V gene end was trimmed by 7 bases and the J gene end by 0 bases; junction bases not matched to a gene: 3. The CDR3 is 14 amino acids. The V gene's germline CDR1 is SNHLY and CDR2 FYNNEI. Whereas donors were nominally healthy upon sampling, unrecorded immune exposures were probable. Comment on this clone: Its target is not known.

A multiplex PCR was run with 60 Vbeta primers and 13 Jbeta primers. Libraries were prepared by immunoSEQ multiplex PCR; TCRdb keeps only in-frame clonotypes and omits some of them. Its listing shows just over 150,000 clones. The sequence came from a woman aged 60 to 75 in good health and CMV-seronegative. The chain combines TRBV2 with TRBJ2-1, with 7 bases that match TRBD2. Sequencing used PBMCs. In nucleotides, the CDR3 is TGTGCCAGCACCTGGGAGGGCTCCTACAATGAGCAGTTCTTC. The encoded protein is CASTWEGSYNEQFF.